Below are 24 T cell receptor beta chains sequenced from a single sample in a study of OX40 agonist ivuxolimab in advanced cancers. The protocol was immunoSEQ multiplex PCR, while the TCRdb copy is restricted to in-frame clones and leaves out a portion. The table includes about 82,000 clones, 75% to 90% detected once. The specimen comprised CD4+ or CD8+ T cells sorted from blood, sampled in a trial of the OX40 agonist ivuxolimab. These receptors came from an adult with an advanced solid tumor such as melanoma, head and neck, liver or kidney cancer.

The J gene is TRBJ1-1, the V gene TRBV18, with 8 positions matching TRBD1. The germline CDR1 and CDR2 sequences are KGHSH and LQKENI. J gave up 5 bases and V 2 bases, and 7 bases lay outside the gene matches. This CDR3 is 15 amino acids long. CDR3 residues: CASSPRTGQTTEAFF. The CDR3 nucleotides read TGTGCCAGCTCACCAAGGACAGGGCAGACTACTGAAGCTTTCTTT. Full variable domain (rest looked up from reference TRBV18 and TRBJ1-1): NAGVMQNPRHLVRRRGQEARLRCSPMKGHSHVYWYRQLPEEGLKFMVYLQKENIIDESGMPKERFSAEFPKEGPSILRIQQVVRGDSAAYFCASSPRTGQTTEAFFGQGTRLTVV.

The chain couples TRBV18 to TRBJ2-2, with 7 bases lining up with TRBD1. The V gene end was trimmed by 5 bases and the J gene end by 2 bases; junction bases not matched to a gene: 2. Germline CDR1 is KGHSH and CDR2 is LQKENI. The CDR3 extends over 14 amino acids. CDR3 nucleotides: TGTGCCAGCTCAAGGGACAGTAACACCGGGGAGCTGTTTTTT. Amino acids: CASSRDSNTGELFF.

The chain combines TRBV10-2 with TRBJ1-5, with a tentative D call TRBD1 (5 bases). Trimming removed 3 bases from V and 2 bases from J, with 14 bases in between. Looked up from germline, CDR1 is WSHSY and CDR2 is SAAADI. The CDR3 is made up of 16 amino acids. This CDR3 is CASSESGGGGNQPQHF. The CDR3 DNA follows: TGCGCCAGCAGTGAATCCGGGGGGGGTGGCAATCAGCCCCAGCATTTT.

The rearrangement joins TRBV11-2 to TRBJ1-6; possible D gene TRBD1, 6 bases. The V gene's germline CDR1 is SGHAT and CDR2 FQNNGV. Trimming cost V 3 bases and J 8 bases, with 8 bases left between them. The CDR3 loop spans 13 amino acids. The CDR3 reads CASSFYRDSPLHF. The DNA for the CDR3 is TGTGCCAGCAGCTTTTACAGGGATTCACCCCTCCACTTT.

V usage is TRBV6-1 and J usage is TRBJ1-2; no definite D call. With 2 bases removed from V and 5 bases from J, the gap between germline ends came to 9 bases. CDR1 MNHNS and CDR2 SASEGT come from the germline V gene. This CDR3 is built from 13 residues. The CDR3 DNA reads TGTGCCAGCAGTGAACCGGAGCGTTATGGCTACACCTTC. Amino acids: CASSEPERYGYTF.

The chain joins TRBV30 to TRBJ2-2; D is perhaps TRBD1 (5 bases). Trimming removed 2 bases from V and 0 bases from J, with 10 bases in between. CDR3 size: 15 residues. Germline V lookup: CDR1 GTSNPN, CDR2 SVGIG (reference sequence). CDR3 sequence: CAWSPRTSNTGELFF. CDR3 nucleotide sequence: TGTGCCTGGAGTCCTCGGACATCGAACACCGGGGAGCTGTTTTTT.

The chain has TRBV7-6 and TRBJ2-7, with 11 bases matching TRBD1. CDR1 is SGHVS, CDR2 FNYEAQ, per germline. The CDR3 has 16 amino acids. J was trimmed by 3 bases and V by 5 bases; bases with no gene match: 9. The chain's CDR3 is CASSQPGTGGDYEQYF. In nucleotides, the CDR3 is TGTGCCAGCAGCCAGCCCGGGACAGGGGGGGACTACGAGCAGTACTTC.

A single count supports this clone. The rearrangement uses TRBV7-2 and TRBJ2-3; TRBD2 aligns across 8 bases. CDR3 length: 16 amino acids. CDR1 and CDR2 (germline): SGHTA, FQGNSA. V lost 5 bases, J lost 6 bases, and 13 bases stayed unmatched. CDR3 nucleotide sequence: TGTGCCAGCAGCGTATCCGGGACTAGTTTGGGGGATACGCAGTATTTT. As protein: CASSVSGTSLGDTQYF.

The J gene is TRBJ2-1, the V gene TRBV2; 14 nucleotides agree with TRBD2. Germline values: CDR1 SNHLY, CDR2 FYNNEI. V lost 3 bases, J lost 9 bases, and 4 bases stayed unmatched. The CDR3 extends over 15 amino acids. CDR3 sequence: CASSETSGGAFEQFF. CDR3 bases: TGTGCCAGCAGTGAGACTAGCGGGGGGGCGTTTGAGCAGTTCTTC.

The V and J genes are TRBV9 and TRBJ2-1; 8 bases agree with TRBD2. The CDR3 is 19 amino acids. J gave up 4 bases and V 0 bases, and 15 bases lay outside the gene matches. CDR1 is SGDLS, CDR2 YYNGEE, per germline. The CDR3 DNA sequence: TGTGCCAGCAGCGTAGCTACTAGCGGAGCTTCCATTTATTACAATGAGCAGTTCTTC. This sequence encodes CASSVATSGASIYYNEQFF.

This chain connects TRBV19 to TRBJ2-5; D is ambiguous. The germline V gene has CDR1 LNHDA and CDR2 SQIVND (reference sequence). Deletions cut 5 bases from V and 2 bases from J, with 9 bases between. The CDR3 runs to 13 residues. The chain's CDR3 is CASSELQQETQYF. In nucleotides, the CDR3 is TGTGCCAGTAGTGAGCTCCAACAAGAGACCCAGTACTTC. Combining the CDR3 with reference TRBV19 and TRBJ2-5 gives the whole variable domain DGGITQSPKYLFRKEGQNVTLSCEQNLNHDAMYWYRQDPGQGLRLIYYSQIVNDFQKGDIAEGYSVSREKKESFPLTVTSAQKNPTAFYLCASSELQQETQYFGPGTRLLVL.

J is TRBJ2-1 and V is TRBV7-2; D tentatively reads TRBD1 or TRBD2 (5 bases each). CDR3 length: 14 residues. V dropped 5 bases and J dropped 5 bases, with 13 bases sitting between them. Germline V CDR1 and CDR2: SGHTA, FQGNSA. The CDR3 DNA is TGTGCCAGCAGCCCGCCGGGGACCAACAATGAGCAGTTCTTC. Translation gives CASSPPGTNNEQFF.

CDR3 sequence (DNA): TGTGCCAGCAGCCTTACTAGCGGGGGCTACAATGAGCAGTTCTTC. This encodes CASSLTSGGYNEQFF. The chain carries TRBV4-2 and TRBJ2-1, with 11 bases fitting TRBD2. CDR1 is LGHNA, CDR2 YNFKEQ, per germline. J was trimmed by 3 bases and V by 4 bases; bases with no gene match: 2. The CDR3 totals 15 residues.

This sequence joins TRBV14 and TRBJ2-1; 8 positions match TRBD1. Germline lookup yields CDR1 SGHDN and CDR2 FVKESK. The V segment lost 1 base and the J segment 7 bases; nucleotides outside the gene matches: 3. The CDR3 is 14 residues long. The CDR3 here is CASSQGRTGNEQFF. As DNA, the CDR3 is TGTGCCAGCAGCCAAGGGAGGACAGGGAATGAGCAGTTCTTC.

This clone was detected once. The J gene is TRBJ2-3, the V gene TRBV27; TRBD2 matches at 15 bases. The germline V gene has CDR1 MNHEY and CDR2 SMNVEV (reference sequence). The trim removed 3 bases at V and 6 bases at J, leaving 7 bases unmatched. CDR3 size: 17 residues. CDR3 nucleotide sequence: TGTGCCAGCAGTTTTCGTCTCGGACTAGCGGGGGGGGATACGCAGTATTTT. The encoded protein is CASSFRLGLAGGDTQYF.

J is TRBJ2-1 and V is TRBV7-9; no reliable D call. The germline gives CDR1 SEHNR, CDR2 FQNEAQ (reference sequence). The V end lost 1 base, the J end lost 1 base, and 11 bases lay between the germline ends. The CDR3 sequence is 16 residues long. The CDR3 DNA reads TGTGCCAGCAGCTTAGAGGACCGCCGTTCCTACAATGAGCAGTTCTTC. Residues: CASSLEDRRSYNEQFF.

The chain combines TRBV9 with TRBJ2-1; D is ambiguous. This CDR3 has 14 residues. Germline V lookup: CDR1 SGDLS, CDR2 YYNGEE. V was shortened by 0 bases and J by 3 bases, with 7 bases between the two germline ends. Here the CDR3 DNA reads TGTGCCAGCAGCGTAGCGGCGGTCTACAATGAGCAGTTCTTC. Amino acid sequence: CASSVAAVYNEQFF.

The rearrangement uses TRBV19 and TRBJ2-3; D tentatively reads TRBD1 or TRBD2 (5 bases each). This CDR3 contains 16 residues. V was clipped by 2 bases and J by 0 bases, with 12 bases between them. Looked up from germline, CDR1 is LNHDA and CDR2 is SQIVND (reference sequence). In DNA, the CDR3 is TGTGCCAGTAGTATACCCAGGGACCTTAGCACAGATACGCAGTATTTT. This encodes CASSIPRDLSTDTQYF.

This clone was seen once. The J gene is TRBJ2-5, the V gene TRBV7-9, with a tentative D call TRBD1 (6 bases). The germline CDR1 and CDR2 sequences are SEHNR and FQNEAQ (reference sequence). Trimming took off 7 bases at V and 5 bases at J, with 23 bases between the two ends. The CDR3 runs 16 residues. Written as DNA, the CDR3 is TGTGCCAGCATCCCCACGGCAGGGGCACTGGGGGAGACCCAGTACTTC. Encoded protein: CASIPTAGALGETQYF. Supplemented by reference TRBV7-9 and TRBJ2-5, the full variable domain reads DTGVSQNPRHKITKRGQNVTFRCDPISEHNRLYWYRQTLGQGPEFLTYFQNEAQLEKSRLLSDRFSAERPKGSFSTLEIQRTEQGDSAMYLCASIPTAGALGETQYFGPGTRLLVL.

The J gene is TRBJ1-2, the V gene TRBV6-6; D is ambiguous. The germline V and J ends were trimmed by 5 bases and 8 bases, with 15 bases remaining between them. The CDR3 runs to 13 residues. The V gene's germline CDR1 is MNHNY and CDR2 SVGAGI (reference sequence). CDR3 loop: CASSRTPQWGYTF. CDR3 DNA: TGTGCCAGCAGTCGAACCCCTCAGTGGGGCTACACCTTC.

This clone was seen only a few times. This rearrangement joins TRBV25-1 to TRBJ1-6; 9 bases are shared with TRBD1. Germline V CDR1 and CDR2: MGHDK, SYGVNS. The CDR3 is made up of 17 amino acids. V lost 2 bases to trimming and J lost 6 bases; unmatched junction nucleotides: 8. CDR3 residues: CASSEGRTDRGNSPLHF. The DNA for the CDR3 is TGTGCCAGCAGTGAAGGTCGTACGGACAGGGGTAATTCACCCCTCCACTTT. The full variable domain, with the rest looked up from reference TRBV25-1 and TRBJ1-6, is EADIYQTPRYLVIGTGKKITLECSQTMGHDKMYWYQQDPGMELHLIHYSYGVNSTEKGDLSSESTVSRIRTEHFPLTLESARPSHTSQYLCASSEGRTDRGNSPLHFGNGTRLTVT.

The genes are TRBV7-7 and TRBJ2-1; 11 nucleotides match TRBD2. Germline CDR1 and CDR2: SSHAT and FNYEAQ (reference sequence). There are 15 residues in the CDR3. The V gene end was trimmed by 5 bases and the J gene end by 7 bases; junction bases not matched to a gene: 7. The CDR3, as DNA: TGTGCCAGCAGCCCCTCTAGCGGGGGGCCGAATGAGCAGTTCTTC. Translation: CASSPSSGGPNEQFF.

CDR3 protein: CAWSRGAGLNYGYTF. The CDR3 bases are TGTGCCTGGAGCAGGGGGGCAGGTCTTAACTATGGCTACACCTTC. The V and J genes are TRBV30 and TRBJ1-2, with TRBD1 matching 7 bases. This CDR3 is 15 amino acids long. The germline V gene encodes CDR1 GTSNPN and CDR2 SVGIG (reference sequence). The V gene end was trimmed by 3 bases and the J gene end by 1 base; junction bases not matched to a gene: 8.

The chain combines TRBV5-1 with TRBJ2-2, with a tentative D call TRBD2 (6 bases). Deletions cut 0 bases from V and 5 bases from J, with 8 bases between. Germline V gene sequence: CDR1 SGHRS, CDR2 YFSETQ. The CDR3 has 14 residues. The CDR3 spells CASSLAEGTGELFF. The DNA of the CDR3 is TGCGCCAGCAGCTTGGCGGAGGGTACCGGGGAGCTGTTTTTT.